This T cell receptor beta chain was sequenced during a study of blood T cell repertoires in COVID-19. For the study at large: Samples of COVID-19 (acute and convalescent) were obtained from the United States, Italy and Spain. T cells, B-cell-depleted T cells, or PBMCs provided the cDNA or gDNA that served as material.

Authors' processing steps: From reference gene primer amplification, estimates of nucleated cell counts were derived. TCRdb keeps only in-frame clones here, not all; method: immunoSEQ multiplex PCR. The V and J calls and clone size come from that table; D and trimming were worked out from the DNA. The sample carries 200,000 to 250,000 clones, 80% to 85% recorded once. Germline CDR1 LNHDA, CDR2 SQIVND (reference sequence). V lost 3 bases and J lost 1, with 5 bases in between. The CDR3 runs 13 residues. The source material was peripheral blood. V gene TRBV19 combines with J gene TRBJ2-3; D ambiguous. This receptor was obtained from a woman of 80 years or more with active or convalescent COVID-19. The CDR3 coding sequence is TGTGCCAGTAGTATTGGCCGCACAGATACGCAGTATTTT. This gives the protein CASSIGRTDTQYF.